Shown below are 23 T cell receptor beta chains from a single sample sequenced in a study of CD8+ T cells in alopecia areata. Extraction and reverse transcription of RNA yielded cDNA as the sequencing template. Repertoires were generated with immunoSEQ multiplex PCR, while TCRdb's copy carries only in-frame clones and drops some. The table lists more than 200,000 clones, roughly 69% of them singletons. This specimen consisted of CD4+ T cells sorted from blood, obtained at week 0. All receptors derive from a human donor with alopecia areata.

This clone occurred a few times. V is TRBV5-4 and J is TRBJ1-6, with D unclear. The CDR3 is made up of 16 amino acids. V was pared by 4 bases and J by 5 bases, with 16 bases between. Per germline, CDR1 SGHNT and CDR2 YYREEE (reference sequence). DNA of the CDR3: TGTGCCAGCAGCGGCTTGGCTGGAGGAAATAATTCACCCCTCCACTTT. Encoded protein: CASSGLAGGNNSPLHF.

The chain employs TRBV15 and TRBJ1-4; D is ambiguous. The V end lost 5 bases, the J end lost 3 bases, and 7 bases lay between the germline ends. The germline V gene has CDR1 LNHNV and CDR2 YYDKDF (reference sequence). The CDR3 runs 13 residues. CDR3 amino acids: CATSGWPNEKLFF. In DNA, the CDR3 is TGTGCCACCAGCGGGTGGCCTAATGAAAAACTGTTTTTT.

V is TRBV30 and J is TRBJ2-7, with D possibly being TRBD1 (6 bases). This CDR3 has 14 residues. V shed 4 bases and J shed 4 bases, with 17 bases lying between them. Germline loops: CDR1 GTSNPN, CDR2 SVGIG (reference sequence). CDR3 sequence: CAWTHQGQRYEQYF. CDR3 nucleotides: TGTGCCTGGACCCATCAGGGGCAGCGGTACGAGCAGTACTTC.

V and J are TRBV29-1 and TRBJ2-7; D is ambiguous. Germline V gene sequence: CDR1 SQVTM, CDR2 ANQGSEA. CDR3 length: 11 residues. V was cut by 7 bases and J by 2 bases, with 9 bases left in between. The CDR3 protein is CSASDPYEQYF. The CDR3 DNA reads TGCAGCGCATCCGACCCCTACGAGCAGTACTTC.

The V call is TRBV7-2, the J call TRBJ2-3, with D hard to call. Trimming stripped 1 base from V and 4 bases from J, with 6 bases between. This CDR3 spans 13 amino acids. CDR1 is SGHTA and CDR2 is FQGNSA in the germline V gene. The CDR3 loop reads CASSLGFADTQYF. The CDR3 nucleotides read TGTGCCAGCAGCTTAGGGTTTGCAGATACGCAGTATTTT.

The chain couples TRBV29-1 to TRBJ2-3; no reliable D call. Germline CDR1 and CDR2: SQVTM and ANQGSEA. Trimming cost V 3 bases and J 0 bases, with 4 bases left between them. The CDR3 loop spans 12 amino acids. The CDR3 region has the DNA TGCAGCGTTGAGGACAGCACAGATACGCAGTATTTT. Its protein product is CSVEDSTDTQYF.

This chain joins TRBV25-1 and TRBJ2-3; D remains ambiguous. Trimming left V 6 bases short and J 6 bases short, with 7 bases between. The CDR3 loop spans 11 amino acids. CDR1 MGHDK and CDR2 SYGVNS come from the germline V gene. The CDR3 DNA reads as TGTGCCAGCAGCCTTGGGGATACGCAGTATTTT. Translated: CASSLGDTQYF.

In DNA form, the CDR3 reads TGCAGCGCCATACCAGGGGTAACTAACTATGGCTACACCTTC. This encodes CSAIPGVTNYGYTF. The chain uses TRBV29-1 and TRBJ1-2; tentative D call: TRBD1 (6 bases). The CDR3 sequence is 14 residues long. The germline gives CDR1 SQVTM, CDR2 ANQGSEA. Between the trimmed V and J ends, which lost 7 bases and 0 bases, there was a span of 15 bases. The full variable domain, in which reference TRBV29-1 and TRBJ1-2 provide the parts outside the CDR3, is SAVISQKPSRDICQRGTSLTIQCQVDSQVTMMFWYRQQPGQSLTLIATANQGSEATYESGFVIDKFPISRPNLTFSTLTVSNMSPEDSSIYLCSAIPGVTNYGYTFGSGTRLTVV.

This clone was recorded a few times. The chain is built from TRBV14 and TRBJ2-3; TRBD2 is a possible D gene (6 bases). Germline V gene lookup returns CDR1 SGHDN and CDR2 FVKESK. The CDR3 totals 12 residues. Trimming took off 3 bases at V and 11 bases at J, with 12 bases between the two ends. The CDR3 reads CASSHLSGGQYF. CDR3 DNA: TGTGCCAGCAGCCATCTCTCCGGGGGGCAGTATTTT.

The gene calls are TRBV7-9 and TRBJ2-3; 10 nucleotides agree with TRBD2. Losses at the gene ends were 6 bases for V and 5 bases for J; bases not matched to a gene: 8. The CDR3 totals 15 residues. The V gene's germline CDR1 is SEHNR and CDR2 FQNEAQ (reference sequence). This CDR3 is CASSQATSGVDTQYF. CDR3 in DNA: TGTGCCAGCAGTCAGGCCACTAGCGGGGTAGATACGCAGTATTTT. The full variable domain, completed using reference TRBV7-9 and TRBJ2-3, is DTGVSQNPRHKITKRGQNVTFRCDPISEHNRLYWYRQTLGQGPEFLTYFQNEAQLEKSRLLSDRFSAERPKGSFSTLEIQRTEQGDSAMYLCASSQATSGVDTQYFGPGTRLTVL.

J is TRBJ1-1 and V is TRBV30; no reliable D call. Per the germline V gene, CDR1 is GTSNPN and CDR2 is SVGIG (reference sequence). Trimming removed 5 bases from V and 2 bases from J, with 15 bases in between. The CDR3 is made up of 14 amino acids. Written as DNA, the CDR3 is TGTGCCTGGGTTTCCATGAGAGCAAACACTGAAGCTTTCTTT. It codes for CAWVSMRANTEAFF.

The DNA for the CDR3 is TGTGCCAGCAGCTTCGGTCTTGATAGGAATGCTTTCTTT. Protein product: CASSFGLDRNAFF. This chain links TRBV7-9 with TRBJ1-1; no firm D call. The CDR3 is 13 residues long. The germline gives CDR1 SEHNR, CDR2 FQNEAQ (reference sequence). Trimming took off 3 bases at V and 11 bases at J, with 16 bases between the two ends.

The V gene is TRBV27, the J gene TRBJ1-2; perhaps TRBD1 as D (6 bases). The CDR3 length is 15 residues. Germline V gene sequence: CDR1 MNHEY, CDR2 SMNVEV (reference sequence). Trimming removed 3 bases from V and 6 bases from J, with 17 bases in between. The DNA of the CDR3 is TGTGCCAGCAGTTTTAGGGGGACGGACTCAAATGGCTACACCTTC. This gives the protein CASSFRGTDSNGYTF.

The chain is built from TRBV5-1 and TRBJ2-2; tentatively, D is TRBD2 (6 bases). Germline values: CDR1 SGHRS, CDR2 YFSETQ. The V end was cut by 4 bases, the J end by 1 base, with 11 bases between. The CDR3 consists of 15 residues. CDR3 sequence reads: CASSVADLNTGELFF. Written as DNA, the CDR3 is TGCGCCAGCAGCGTAGCGGACCTGAACACCGGGGAGCTGTTTTTT.

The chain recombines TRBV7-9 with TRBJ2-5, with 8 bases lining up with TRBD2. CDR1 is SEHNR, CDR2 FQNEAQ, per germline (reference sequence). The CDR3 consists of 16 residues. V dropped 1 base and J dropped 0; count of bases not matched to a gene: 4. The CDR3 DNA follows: TGTGCCAGCAGCTTAGTGGTAGCGGGGAACCAAGAGACCCAGTACTTC. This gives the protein CASSLVVAGNQETQYF.

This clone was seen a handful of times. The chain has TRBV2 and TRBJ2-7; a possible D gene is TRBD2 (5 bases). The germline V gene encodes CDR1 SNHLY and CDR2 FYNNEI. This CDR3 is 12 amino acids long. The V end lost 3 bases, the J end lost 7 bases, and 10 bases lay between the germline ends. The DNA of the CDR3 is TGTGCCAGCAGTGAGATGGCGGGTGAGCAGTACTTC. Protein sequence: CASSEMAGEQYF.

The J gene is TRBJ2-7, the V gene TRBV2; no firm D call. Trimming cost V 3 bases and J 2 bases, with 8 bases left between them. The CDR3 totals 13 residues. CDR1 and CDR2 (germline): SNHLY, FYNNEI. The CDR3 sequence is CASSDDGTYEQYF. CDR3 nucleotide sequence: TGTGCCAGCAGTGACGACGGAACCTACGAGCAGTACTTC.

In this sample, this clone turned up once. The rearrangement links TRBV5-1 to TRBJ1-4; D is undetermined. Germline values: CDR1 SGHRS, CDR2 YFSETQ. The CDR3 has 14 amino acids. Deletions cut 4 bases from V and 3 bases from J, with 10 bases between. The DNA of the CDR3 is TGCGCCAGCAGCGAGGGAAGCTCTAATGAAAAACTGTTTTTT. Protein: CASSEGSSNEKLFF.

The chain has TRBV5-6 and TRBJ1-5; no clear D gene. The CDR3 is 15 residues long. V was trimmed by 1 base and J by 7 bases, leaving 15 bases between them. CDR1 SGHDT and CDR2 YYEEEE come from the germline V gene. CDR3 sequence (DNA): TGTGCCAGCAGCTTGAGTGGTTCCCGAGGACAGCCCCAGCATTTT. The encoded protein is CASSLSGSRGQPQHF.

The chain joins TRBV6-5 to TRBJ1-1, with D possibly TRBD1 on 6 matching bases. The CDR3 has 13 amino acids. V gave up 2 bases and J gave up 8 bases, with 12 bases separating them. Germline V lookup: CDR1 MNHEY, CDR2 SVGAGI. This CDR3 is CASSYAGQGEAFF. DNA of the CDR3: TGTGCCAGCAGTTACGCCGGCCAGGGGGAAGCTTTCTTT.

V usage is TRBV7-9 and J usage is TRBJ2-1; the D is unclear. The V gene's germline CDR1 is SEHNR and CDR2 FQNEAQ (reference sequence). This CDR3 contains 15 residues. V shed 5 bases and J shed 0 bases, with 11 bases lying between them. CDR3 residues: CASSRKTPSYNEQFF. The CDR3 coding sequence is TGTGCCAGCAGCCGAAAGACACCCTCCTACAATGAGCAGTTCTTC.

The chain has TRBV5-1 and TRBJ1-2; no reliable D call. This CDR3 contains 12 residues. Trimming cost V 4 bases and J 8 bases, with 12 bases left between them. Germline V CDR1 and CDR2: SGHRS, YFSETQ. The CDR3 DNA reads TGCGCCAGCAGCGCCCAGGACGCCGGCTACACCTTC. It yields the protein CASSAQDAGYTF.

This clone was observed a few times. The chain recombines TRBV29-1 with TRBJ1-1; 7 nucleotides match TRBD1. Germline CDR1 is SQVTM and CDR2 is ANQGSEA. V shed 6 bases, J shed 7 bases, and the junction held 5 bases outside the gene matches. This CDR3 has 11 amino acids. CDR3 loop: CSVRTGDEAFF. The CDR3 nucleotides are TGCAGCGTGCGGACAGGAGATGAAGCTTTCTTT.